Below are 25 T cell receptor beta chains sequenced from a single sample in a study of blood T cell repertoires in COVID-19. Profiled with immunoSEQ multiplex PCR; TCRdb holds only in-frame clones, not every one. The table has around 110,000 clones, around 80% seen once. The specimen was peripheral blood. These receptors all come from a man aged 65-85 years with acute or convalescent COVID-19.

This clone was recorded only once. The CDR3 DNA sequence: TGTGCCAGCAGCTTAAACCAGGGCCAGGGGGAGCTGTTTTTT. It translates to CASSLNQGQGELFF. The chain uses TRBV11-3 and TRBJ2-2; the D gene is possibly TRBD1 (5 bases). Germline V gene data show CDR1 as SGHNT and CDR2 as YENEEA. This CDR3 region has 14 residues. With 2 bases removed from V and 8 bases from J, the gap between germline ends came to 12 bases.

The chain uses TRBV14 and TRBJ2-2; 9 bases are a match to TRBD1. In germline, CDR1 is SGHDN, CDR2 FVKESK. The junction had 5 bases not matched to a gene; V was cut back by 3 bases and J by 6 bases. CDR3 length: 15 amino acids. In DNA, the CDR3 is TGTGCCAGCAGCCAGGGACAGGGATTTCCCGGGGAGCTGTTTTTT. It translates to CASSQGQGFPGELFF.

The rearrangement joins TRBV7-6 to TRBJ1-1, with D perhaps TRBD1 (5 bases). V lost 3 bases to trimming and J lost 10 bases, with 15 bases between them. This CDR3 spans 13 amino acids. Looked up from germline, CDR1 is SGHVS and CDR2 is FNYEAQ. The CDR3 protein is CASSFSQEGRAFF. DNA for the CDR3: TGTGCCAGCAGCTTTTCACAGGAGGGAAGAGCTTTCTTT.

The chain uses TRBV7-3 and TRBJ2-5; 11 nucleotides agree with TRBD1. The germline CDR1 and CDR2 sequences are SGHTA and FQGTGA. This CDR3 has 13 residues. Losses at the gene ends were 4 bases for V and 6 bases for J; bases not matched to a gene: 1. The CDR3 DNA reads TGTGCCAGCAGCTCGGACAGGGGGCAGACCCAGTACTTC. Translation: CASSSDRGQTQYF.

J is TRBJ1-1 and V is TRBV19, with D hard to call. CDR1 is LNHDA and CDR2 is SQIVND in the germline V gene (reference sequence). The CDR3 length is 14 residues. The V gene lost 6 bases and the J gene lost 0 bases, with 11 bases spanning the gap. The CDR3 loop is CASSLTGVNTEAFF. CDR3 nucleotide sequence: TGTGCCAGTAGCCTCACCGGGGTGAACACTGAAGCTTTCTTT.

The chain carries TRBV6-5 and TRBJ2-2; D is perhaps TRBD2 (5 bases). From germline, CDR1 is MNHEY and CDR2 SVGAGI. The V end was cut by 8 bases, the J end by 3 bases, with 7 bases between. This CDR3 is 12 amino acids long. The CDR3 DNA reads TGTGCCAGCCGGGAATACACCGGGGAGCTGTTTTTT. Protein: CASREYTGELFF.

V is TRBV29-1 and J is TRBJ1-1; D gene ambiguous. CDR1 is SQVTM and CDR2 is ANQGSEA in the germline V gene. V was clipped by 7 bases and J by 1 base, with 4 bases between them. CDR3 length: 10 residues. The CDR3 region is CSGANTEAFF. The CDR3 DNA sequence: TGCAGCGGAGCGAACACTGAAGCTTTCTTT.

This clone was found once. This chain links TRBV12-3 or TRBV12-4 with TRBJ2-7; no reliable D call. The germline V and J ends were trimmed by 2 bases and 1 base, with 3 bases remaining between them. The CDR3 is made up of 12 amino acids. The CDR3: CASSLYSYEQYF. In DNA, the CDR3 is TGTGCCAGCAGTTTATATTCCTACGAGCAGTACTTC.

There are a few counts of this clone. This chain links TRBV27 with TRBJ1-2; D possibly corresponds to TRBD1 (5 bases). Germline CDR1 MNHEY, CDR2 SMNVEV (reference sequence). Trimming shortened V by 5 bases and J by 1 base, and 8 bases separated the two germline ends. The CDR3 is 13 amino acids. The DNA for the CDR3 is TGTGCCAGCAGTCCCCAGGGTAACTATGGCTACACCTTC. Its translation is CASSPQGNYGYTF.

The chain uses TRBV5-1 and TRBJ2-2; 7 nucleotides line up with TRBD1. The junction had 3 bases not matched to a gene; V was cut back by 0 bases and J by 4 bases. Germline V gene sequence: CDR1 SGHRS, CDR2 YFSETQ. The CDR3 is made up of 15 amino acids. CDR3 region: CASSLGQGATGELFF. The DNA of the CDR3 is TGCGCCAGCAGCTTGGGACAGGGTGCCACCGGGGAGCTGTTTTTT.

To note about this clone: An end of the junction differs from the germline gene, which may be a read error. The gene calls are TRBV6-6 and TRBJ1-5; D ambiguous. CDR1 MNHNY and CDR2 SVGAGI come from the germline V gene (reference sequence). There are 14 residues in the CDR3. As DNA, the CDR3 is TGTGCCAGCAGTTCTGGTCAAAGCACTCAGCCCCAGCATTTT. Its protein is CASSSGQSTQPQHF.

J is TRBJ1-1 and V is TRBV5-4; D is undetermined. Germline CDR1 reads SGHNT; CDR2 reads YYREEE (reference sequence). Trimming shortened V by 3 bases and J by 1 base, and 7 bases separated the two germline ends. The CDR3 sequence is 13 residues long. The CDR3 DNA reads TGTGCCAGCAGCTGGGAGGGGAACACTGAAGCTTTCTTT. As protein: CASSWEGNTEAFF.

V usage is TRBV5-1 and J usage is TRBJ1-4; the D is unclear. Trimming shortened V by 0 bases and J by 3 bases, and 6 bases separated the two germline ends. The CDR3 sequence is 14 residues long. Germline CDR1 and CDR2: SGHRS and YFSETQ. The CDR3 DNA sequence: TGCGCCAGCAGCTTGGACAGCCCTAATGAAAAACTGTTTTTT. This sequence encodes CASSLDSPNEKLFF.

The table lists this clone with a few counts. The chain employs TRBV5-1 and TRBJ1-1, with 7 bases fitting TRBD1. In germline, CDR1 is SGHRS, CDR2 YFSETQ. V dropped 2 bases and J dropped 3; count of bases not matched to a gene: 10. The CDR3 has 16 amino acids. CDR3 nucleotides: TGCGCCAGCAGCTTTACGAGGGGGCTTGAGGACACTGAAGCTTTCTTT. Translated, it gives CASSFTRGLEDTEAFF.

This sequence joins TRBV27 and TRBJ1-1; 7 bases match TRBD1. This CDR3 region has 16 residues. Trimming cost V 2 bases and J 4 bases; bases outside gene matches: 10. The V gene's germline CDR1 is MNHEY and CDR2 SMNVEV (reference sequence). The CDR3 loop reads CASSLDFGTVVTEAFF. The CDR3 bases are TGTGCCAGCAGTTTAGATTTCGGGACAGTAGTCACTGAAGCTTTCTTT.

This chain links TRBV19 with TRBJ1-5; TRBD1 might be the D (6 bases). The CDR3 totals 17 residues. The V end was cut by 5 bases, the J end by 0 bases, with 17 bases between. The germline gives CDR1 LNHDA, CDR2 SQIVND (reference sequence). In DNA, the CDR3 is TGTGCCAGTAGTCCCAGAGGGCGGACAGATAGCAATCAGCCCCAGCATTTT. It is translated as CASSPRGRTDSNQPQHF.

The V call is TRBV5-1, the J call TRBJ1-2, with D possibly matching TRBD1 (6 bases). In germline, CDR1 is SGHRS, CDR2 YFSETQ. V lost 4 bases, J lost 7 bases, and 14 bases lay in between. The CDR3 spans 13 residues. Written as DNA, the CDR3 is TGCGCCAGCAGCGTCCTTCAGGGGAGTGGCTACACCTTC. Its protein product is CASSVLQGSGYTF.

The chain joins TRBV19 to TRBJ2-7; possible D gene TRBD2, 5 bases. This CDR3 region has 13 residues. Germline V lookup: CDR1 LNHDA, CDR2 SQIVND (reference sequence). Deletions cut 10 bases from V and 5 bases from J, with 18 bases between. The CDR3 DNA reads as TGTGCCACCCGACCGAGAGGGTTGGACGAGCAGTACTTC. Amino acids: CATRPRGLDEQYF.

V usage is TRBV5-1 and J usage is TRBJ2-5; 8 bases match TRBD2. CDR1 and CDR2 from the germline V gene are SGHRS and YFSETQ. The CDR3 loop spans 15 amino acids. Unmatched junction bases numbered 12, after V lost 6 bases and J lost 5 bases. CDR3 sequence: CASIYSGRAGETQYF. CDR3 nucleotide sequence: TGCGCCAGCATCTACTCCGGGAGGGCGGGGGAGACCCAGTACTTC.

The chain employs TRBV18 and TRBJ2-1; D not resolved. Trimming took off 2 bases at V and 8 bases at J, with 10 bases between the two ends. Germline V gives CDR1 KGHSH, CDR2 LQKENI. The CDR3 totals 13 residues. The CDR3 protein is CASSPSEEDEQFF. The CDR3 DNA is TGTGCCAGCTCACCATCAGAGGAAGATGAGCAGTTCTTC. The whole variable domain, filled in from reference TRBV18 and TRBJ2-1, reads NAGVMQNPRHLVRRRGQEARLRCSPMKGHSHVYWYRQLPEEGLKFMVYLQKENIIDESGMPKERFSAEFPKEGPSILRIQQVVRGDSAAYFCASSPSEEDEQFFGPGTRLTVL.

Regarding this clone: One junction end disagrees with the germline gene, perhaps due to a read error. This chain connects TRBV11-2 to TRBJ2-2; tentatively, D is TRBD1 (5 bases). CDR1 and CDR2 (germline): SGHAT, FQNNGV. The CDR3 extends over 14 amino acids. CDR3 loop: CASSLGLNSGELFF. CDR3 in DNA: TGTGCCAGCAGCTTGGGGCTGAACAGCGGGGAGCTGTTTTTT.

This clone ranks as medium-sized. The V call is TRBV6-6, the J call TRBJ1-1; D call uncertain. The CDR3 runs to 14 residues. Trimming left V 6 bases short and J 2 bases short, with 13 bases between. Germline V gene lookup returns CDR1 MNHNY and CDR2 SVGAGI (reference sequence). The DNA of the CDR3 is TGTGCCAGCAGACACTATCCAGTAAACACTGAAGCTTTCTTT. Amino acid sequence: CASRHYPVNTEAFF.

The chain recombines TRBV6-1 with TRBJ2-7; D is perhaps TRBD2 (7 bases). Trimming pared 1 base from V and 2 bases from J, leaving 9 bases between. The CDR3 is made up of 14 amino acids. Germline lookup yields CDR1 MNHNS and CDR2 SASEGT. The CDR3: CASSEGGGPYEQYF. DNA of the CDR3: TGTGCCAGCAGTGAAGGGGGGGGGCCCTACGAGCAGTACTTC.

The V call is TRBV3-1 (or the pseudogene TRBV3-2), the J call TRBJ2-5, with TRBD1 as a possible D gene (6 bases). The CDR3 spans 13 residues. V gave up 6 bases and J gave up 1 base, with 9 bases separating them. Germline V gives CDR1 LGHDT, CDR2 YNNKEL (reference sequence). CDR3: CASSTGFQETQYF. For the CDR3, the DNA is TGTGCCAGCAGTACAGGGTTCCAAGAGACCCAGTACTTC.

CDR3: CASRSGTGGYNEQFF. In DNA form, the CDR3 reads TGTGCCAGCAGGTCCGGGACAGGGGGCTACAATGAGCAGTTCTTC. This sequence joins TRBV3-1 (or the pseudogene TRBV3-2) and TRBJ2-1, with 11 bases lining up with TRBD1. After removal of 6 bases from V and 3 bases from J, the junction contained 4 bases not matched to a gene. This CDR3 contains 15 residues. The germline V gene encodes CDR1 LGHDT and CDR2 YNNKEL (reference sequence).